This T cell receptor beta chain emerged from a study of blood T cell repertoires in COVID-19 (TCRdb year 2020). About the investigation overall: Samples covering the acute and convalescent phases of COVID-19 were provided by collaborators in the United States, Italy and Spain. The prospective study material was composed of cDNA or gDNA derived from T cells, B-cell-depleted T cells, or PBMCs. A de-identified subject ID, COVID-19 status, age in years and sex were almost always included in the sample metadata. The dataset comprised deeply sampled blood TCRbeta repertoires from subjects exposed to, actively infected with, or recovered from COVID-19. The repertoires were released in a freely available public database meant as a resource for research on the immune response to SARS-CoV-2. HLA class I and class II types, where available, came from metadata supplied by the sample provider rather than from assay-based typing. The samples were drawn from the first 160 participants of the ongoing ImmuneRACE study and from over a thousand subjects provided by 6 global collaborators.

The paper as a whole reports these results and caveats: The quantity of clinical and demographic metadata differed by source and by participant and was supplied without curation.

The germline V gene supplies CDR1 MNHEY and CDR2 SVGAGI. The CDR3 holds 14 amino acids from the cysteine to the phenylalanine. Just the 42-base CDR3 DNA is kept, in frame starting at base 1. At the junction V is shortened by 0 bases and J by 7 bases, with 13 bases in between. In the prospective study, participants were roughly 18 to 89 years old, resided in 25 or so geographic areas of the United States, and were enrolled through a virtual design. To assign participants to cohorts, the prospective study relied on clinical history that participants themselves reported in a screening survey and a study questionnaire. ImmuneRACE Cohort 3 recovered participants were defined by two consecutive negative NP/OP PCR tests, healthcare professional clearance, or symptom resolution. Mobile phlebotomists in the prospective study collected whole blood, serum and a nasopharyngeal or oropharyngeal swab from every participant. Participants in the prospective study had the option to provide additional blood draws and questionnaires over an approximately 2-month period. Before DNA extraction, prospective study blood samples were shipped either frozen or at room temperature.

The immunoSEQ Assay, a bias-controlled multiplex PCR, was used to amplify TCRbeta CDR3 regions from genomic DNA. Concerning the study's data processing: The number of nucleated cells in each sample was estimated from the amplification of reference gene primers within the assay. To quantify the absolute abundance of each unique TCRbeta CDR3 rearrangement, sequence reads were collapsed and filtered. For each sample, productive Simpson clonality was calculated as the square root of Simpson's diversity index across productive rearrangements. As stored in TCRdb, this immuneACCESS dataset retains in-frame rearrangements with V and J assigned. A fraction of the clones does not appear; measured against another copy, unresolved V genes explain less than half of the discrepancy, and the remainder lacks a known reason. V and J calls and clone size are given by that table; D and trimming were obtained from the DNA. The table for this sample lists hundreds of thousands of clones; roughly 88% of them were counted only once. Jointly, the top ten make up 2.2% of the sample.

To note about this clone: Its antigen has not been determined. No base quality information exists; no much larger clone differs at one position.

This sequence uses TRBV6-5 and TRBJ2-7; a weak D assignment points to TRBD1 (6 bases agree). This clonotype was obtained from a man aged 25-45 years who had recovered from COVID-19. The specimen was PBMCs or T cells enriched from blood (not recorded which). The CDR3 protein: CASSYSIIGGEQYF. Read as DNA, the sequence is TGTGCCAGCAGTTACTCGATAATAGGGGGTGAGCAGTACTTC.